Listed below are T cell receptor beta chains from one sample, sequenced in a study of siplizumab effects on memory and regulatory T cells. The repertoire was sequenced with immunoSEQ multiplex PCR; TCRdb's copy has only in-frame clones and lacks some. In the table there are about 100,000 clones, around 90% of which are singletons. Specimen: CD4+ T cells sorted from blood. These receptors came from a human donor in good health. Each CDR3 is given with its conserved first and last residue. The D gene is left open where the match is weak.

TRBJ1-2,TRBV20-1,NA,TGCAGTGCTTCGGCCGACTATGGCTACACCTTC,CSASADYGYTF
TRBJ1-2,TRBV7-2,TRBD1,TGTGCCAGCAGCTTCCTAAGTGGGACAGTCCTTCTACGCTATGGCTACACCTTC,CASSFLSGTVLLRYGYTF
TRBJ2-1,TRBV20-1,NA,TGCAGTGCACGATACAATGAGCAGTTCTTC,CSARYNEQFF
TRBJ1-2,TRBV28,TRBD1,TGTGCCAGCAGGGGACAGGGGGAGTTCTATGGCTACACCTTC,CASRGQGEFYGYTF
TRBJ2-1,TRBV29-1,TRBD2,TGCAGCGTAACTAGCGGGGGGGCAGGATTTCCTGAGCAGTTCTTC,CSVTSGGAGFPEQFF
TRBJ2-7,TRBV6-1,NA,TGTGCCAGCAGGGTTAGGGACGAGCAGTACTTC,CASRVRDEQYF
TRBJ2-7,TRBV7-2,NA,TGTGCCAGCAGCTTAGGTAGGGTTCGGTACGAGCAGTACTTC,CASSLGRVRYEQYF
TRBJ2-7,TRBV7-9,NA,TGTGCCAGCAGCCCGGTGGGGGCCCGGACCTACGAGCAGTACTTC,CASSPVGARTYEQYF
TRBJ2-3,TRBV6-1,NA,TGTGCCAGCAGCGGGATAGATACGCAGTATTTT,CASSGIDTQYF
TRBJ1-1,TRBV11-3,NA,TGTGCCGGCAGCGCTAAGCCCATCGGGGGGACTGAAGCTTTCTTT,CAGSAKPIGGTEAFF
TRBJ1-2,TRBV6-1,NA,TGTGCCAGCAGTGGGACAGCCTATGGCTACACCTTC,CASSGTAYGYTF
TRBJ1-2,TRBV7-9,NA,TGTGCCAGCAGCTCGTATGGCTACACCTTC,CASSSYGYTF
TRBJ2-2,TRBV29-1,NA,TGCAGCGTTCGCAATACCGGGGAGCTGTTTTTT,CSVRNTGELFF
TRBJ2-2,TRBV5-6,TRBD2,TGTGCCAGCAGGAAAGGACTAGCGGGGGGCCTCGGGGAGCTGTTTTTT,CASRKGLAGGLGELFF